Sequencing of this T cell receptor beta chain was carried out in a study of T-cell reconstitution after alpha-beta-depleted transplantation in children. CDR3 length equals 13 residues. Germline values: CDR1 SQVTM, CDR2 ANQGSEA. V dropped 4 bases and J dropped 3 bases, with 10 bases sitting between them. Broader study findings: Recipient T cells and thymic progenitors that survived gave rise to the high TCRbeta diversity observed at day 60 in some patients. Reportedly, only several hundred clones from non-depleted graft cells drove alpha-beta T-cell counts at about two months. One year after transplant, T-cell counts and diversity came mostly from newly produced T cells.

This clonotype was counted between two and nine times. Its antigen is undetermined. Unique molecular identifiers were used in preparing the TCRbeta library. TCRdb reprocessed the PCR reads via MiXCR and lists one record per CDR3 protein. The data hold 500,000 to 750,000 distinct CDR3 sequences, with over 10% observed a single time. The input for sequencing was PBMCs, mostly from graft donor cells, taken 360 days after TCRalphabeta/CD19-depleted stem cell transplant. The receptor's source is a male patient under 18 who had a stem cell transplant for acute myeloid leukemia, so the T cells may come from the graft donor. This chain connects TRBV29-1 to TRBJ2-1; weak D call: TRBD2 (6 bases). In DNA form, the CDR3 reads TGCAGCGTTGTAGCGGAGGTCTACAATGAGCAGTTCTTC. It encodes CSVVAEVYNEQFF.